The clone carrying this TCR beta chain was detected ten times or more. Its antigen is unknown. The CDR3 runs to 13 residues. Losses at the gene ends were 4 bases for V and 7 bases for J; bases not matched to a gene: 6. Germline V lookup: CDR1 DFQATT, CDR2 SNEGSKA (reference sequence). For TCR beta, libraries came from iRepertoire HTBI primers and Arm-PCR of CDR3 regions. TCRdb re-called the multiplex PCR reads through MiXCR, storing one row per CDR3 protein. The sample includes about 470,000 distinct CDR3 sequences, roughly a fifth seen only once; the top ten take less than 9%. Documented time point: persistent/refractory GD, antithyroid drugs over 5 years with positive TRAb. Following extraction of RNA from PBMCs, that RNA was used to make the TCR library. This sample is drawn from a study of regulatory T cells in long-lasting Graves disease. Study-level points and caveats: Thyroid tissue was not sampled; only peripheral blood was.

The starting material was peripheral blood mononuclear cells (PBMCs), obtained when the disease was refractory, from a patient treated with antithyroid drugs. This clonotype was obtained from a female donor with Graves disease. The V gene is TRBV20-1, the J gene TRBJ2-4; 8 bases agree with TRBD1. CDR3 in DNA: TGCAGTGCTAAGGACAGGGTGGTGAACATTCAGTACTTC. It codes for CSAKDRVVNIQYF.